This T cell receptor beta chain was observed in a study of blood T cell repertoires in COVID-19. Study in general: Sources were T cells, B-cell-depleted T cells, or PBMCs; the material itself was cDNA or gDNA.

Original data processing: Amplified reference gene primers provided the basis for estimating nucleated cell counts. Assay used: immunoSEQ multiplex PCR; TCRdb lists only in-frame clones, some missing. That table is the source of V, J and clone size, and D and trimming were worked out from the DNA. The repertoire holds some 230,000 clones, with roughly four fifths as singletons. Trimming removed 1 base at V and 3 bases at J, with 13 bases between. The CDR3 runs 15 residues. The germline gives CDR1 SGHRS, CDR2 YFSETQ. Sequenced sample: peripheral blood. J is TRBJ2-5 and V is TRBV5-1, with a weak D call TRBD1 (6 bases). The TCR originated in a woman aged 45-65 years with acute or convalescent COVID-19. This CDR3 is CASSLSDRTKETQYF. In DNA, the CDR3 is TGCGCCAGCAGCTTGTCGGACAGAACTAAAGAGACCCAGTACTTC.